This T cell receptor (beta chain) originates from a study of blood T cell repertoires in COVID-19. For the study at large: Acute and convalescent COVID-19 samples came from the United States, Italy and Spain. PBMCs, B-cell-depleted T cells, or T cells were the source of the cDNA or gDNA that made up the material.

How the authors handled the data: Amplification of reference gene primers provided the estimated nucleated cell counts. TCRdb's copy holds only in-frame clones and misses some; the assay was immunoSEQ multiplex PCR. That table furnishes V, J and clone size, whereas the DNA furnished D and trimming. The sample includes about 250,000 clones, around 85% of them seen just once. Germline lookup yields CDR1 MNHEY and CDR2 SMNVEV (reference sequence). CDR3 length equals 15 residues. Trimming removed 5 bases at V and 3 bases at J, with 13 bases between. This TCR came from a man older than 75 with acute or convalescent COVID-19. Material: peripheral blood. The chain couples TRBV27 to TRBJ1-4, with a tentative D call TRBD1 (6 bases). CDR3: CASSPHRAPNEKLFF. DNA of the CDR3: TGTGCCAGCAGTCCCCACAGGGCCCCTAATGAAAAACTGTTTTTT.